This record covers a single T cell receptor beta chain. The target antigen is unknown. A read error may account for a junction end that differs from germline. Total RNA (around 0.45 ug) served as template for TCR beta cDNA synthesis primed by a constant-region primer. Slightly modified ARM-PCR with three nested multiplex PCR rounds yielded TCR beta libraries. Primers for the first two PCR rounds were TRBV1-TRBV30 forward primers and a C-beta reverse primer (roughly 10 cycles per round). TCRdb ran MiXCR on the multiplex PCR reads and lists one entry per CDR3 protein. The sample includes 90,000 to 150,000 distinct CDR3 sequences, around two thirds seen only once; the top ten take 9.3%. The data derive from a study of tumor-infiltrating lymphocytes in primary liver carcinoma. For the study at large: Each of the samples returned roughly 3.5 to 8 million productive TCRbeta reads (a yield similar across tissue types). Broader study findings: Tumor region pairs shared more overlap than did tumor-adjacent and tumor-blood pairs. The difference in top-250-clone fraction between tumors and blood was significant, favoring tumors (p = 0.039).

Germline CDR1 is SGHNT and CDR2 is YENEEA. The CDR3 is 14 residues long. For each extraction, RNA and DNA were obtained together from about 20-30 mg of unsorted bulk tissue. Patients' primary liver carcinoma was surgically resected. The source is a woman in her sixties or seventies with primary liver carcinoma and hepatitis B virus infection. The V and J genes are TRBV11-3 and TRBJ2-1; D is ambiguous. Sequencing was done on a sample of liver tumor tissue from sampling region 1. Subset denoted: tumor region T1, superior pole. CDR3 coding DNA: TGTGCCAGCAACTTAGATCGGGCCCTCAATGGGCAGTTCTTC. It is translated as CASNLDRALNGQFF.